This TCR beta chain was observed in a study of shared clonotypes between healthy human individuals. The study's findings and limits: The study's rarefaction showed incomplete sorted-subset sequencing despite large depth.

An assay was performed, and its level was deep. Profiled with immunoSEQ multiplex PCR; TCRdb holds only in-frame clones, not every one. The sample lists more than 2,000,000 clones; around nine tenths were seen once. Turning to this clone: Its antigen is undetermined.

Germline CDR1 reads GTSNPN; CDR2 reads SVGIG (reference sequence). This CDR3 has 16 amino acids. Trimming removed 1 base at V and 0 bases at J, with 12 bases between. This chain uses TRBV30 with TRBJ2-2; possibly TRBD2 for D (6 bases). The receptor was derived from a man aged 18 to 30 in good health. Sequencing input: naive CD4+ T cells sorted from blood. As to subset: CD45RA+ positively selected. This CDR3 reads CAWSGGRGANTGELFF. The CDR3 DNA reads as TGTGCCTGGAGTGGAGGGCGGGGCGCGAACACCGGGGAGCTGTTTTTT.